This T cell receptor (beta chain) comes out of a study of cytomegalovirus exposure and HLA in healthy donors. Primers for the PCR totalled 60 Vbeta and 13 Jbeta. Sequencing was performed with immunoSEQ multiplex PCR; in TCRdb, only in-frame clones are kept and a portion is missing. The sample records under 150,000 clones, around 80% being singletons. There are a few counts of this clone. Trimming stripped 3 bases from V and 1 base from J, with 6 bases between. Germline CDR1 and CDR2: MNHEY and SMNVEV (reference sequence). The CDR3 runs to 13 residues. Sequenced material: PBMCs. The V call is TRBV27, the J call TRBJ1-2, with a possible D match to TRBD1 (5 bases). The origin of this receptor is a man under 40 in good health and CMV-seronegative. DNA of the CDR3: TGTGCCAGCAGTTTTGACAGTAACTATGGCTACACCTTC. The encoded protein is CASSFDSNYGYTF.